This T cell receptor (beta chain) was captured by sequencing in a study of blood T cell repertoires in COVID-19. In the study overall: The cDNA or gDNA used as material had been derived from T cells, B-cell-depleted T cells, or PBMCs.

Per the study methods: Using reference gene primer amplification, nucleated cell counts were estimated. This table comes from immunoSEQ multiplex PCR, and its TCRdb copy is limited to in-frame clones, with some not included. The V and J calls and clone size are taken from that table; D and trimming were inferred from the DNA. The sample contains around 250,000 clones, less than 85% of which appear only once. The material sequenced was peripheral blood. The TCR sequence derives from a woman aged 18-35 years with acute or convalescent COVID-19.

CDR3 sequence: CASSPGDRGSTEAFF. In nucleotides, the CDR3 is TGCGCCAGCAGCCCGGGGGACAGGGGATCCACTGAAGCTTTCTTT. The V call is TRBV5-1, the J call TRBJ1-1, with TRBD1 identical over 10 bases. CDR3 length equals 15 residues. Germline assignment: CDR1 SGHRS and CDR2 YFSETQ. V was clipped by 4 bases and J by 4 bases; unmatched bases: 7.